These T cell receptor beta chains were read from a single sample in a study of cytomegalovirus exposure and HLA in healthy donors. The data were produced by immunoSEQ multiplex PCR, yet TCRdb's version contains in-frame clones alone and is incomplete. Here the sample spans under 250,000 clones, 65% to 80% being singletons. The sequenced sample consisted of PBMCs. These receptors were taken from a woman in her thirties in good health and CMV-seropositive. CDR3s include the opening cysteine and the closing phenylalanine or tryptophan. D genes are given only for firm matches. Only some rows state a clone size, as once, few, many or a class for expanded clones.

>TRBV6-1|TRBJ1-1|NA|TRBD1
CATPGGLGNTEAFF
TGTGCCACCCCAGGGGGCTTAGGGAACACTGAAGCTTTCTTT
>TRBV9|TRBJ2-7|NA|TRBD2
CASSGSRTSGGGITYEQYF
TGTGCCAGCAGCGGAAGTCGGACTAGCGGGGGGGGGATAACTTACGAGCAGTACTTC
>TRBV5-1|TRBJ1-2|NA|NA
CASSLADPGRHGYTF
TGCGCCAGCAGCTTGGCCGATCCTGGGAGGCATGGCTACACCTTC
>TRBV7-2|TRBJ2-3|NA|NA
CASSQRRLSTDTQYF
TGTGCCAGCAGCCAGCGGCGACTAAGCACAGATACGCAGTATTTT
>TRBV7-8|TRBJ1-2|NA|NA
CASSPDSNYGYTF
TGTGCCAGCAGCCCTGACAGTAACTATGGCTACACCTTC
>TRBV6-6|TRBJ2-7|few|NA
CASSPPPLGHEQYF
TGTGCCAGCAGCCCCCCCCCACTAGGCCACGAGCAGTACTTC
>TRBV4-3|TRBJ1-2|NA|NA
CASSQELGHLGYTF
TGCGCCAGCAGCCAAGAATTGGGGCATCTTGGCTACACCTTC
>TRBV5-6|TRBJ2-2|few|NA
CASSLGQYTGELFF
TGTGCCAGCAGCTTGGGGCAGTACACCGGGGAGCTGTTTTTT
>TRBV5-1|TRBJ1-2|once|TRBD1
CASSLVAGGEYGYTF
TGCGCCAGCAGCTTGGTAGCAGGGGGAGAGTATGGCTACACCTTC
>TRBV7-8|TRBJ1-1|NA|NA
CASSSHRQNTEAFF
TGTGCCAGCAGCTCCCATAGACAGAACACTGAAGCTTTCTTT